What follows are 21 T cell receptor beta chains derived from one specimen sequenced in a study of blood T cell repertoires in COVID-19. This table comes from immunoSEQ multiplex PCR, and its TCRdb copy is limited to in-frame clones, with some not included. The sample lists 95,000 to 100,000 clones, around 93% occurring once. The sequenced material came from peripheral blood. These receptors originate from a man between 50 and 59 years old with acute or convalescent COVID-19.

The gene calls are TRBV9 and TRBJ2-1, with TRBD1 as a possible D gene (6 bases). Trimming removed 0 bases from V and 10 bases from J, with 17 bases in between. This CDR3 has 15 amino acids. Germline V gene sequence: CDR1 SGDLS, CDR2 YYNGEE. The CDR3 bases are TGTGCCAGCAGCGTAGACCCGGGACAATCACCCGAGCAGTTCTTC. Amino acid sequence: CASSVDPGQSPEQFF.

The rearrangement uses TRBV3-1 (or the pseudogene TRBV3-2) and TRBJ2-5; 11 bases are a match to TRBD2. The CDR3 sequence is 15 residues long. Looked up from germline, CDR1 is LGHDT and CDR2 is YNNKEL (reference sequence). The V and J ends lost 1 base and 5 bases, in that order; junction bases with no gene match: 3. CDR3 DNA sequence: TGTGCCAGCAGCCAAGGACTAGCGGGAAGGGAGACCCAGTACTTC. Amino acids: CASSQGLAGRETQYF.

This clone was detected once. V and J are TRBV7-6 and TRBJ1-1, with a weak D call TRBD1 (6 bases). The CDR3 runs 15 residues. V dropped 6 bases and J dropped 1 base, with 15 bases sitting between them. From germline, CDR1 is SGHVS and CDR2 FNYEAQ. CDR3 loop: CASSQTGTPNTEAFF. In DNA, the CDR3 is TGTGCCAGCAGTCAAACCGGGACACCGAACACTGAAGCTTTCTTT.

The V gene is TRBV10-1, the J gene TRBJ2-3; D remains ambiguous. The CDR3 has 13 residues. V lost 3 bases and J lost 2, with 6 bases in between. CDR1 is WNHNN and CDR2 is SYGVQD in the germline V gene (reference sequence). The CDR3 nucleotides are TGCGCCAGCAGTGACCCGTCCACAGATACGCAGTATTTT. Translation gives CASSDPSTDTQYF.

The gene calls are TRBV7-3 and TRBJ2-1; perhaps TRBD1 as D (6 bases). Trimming took off 6 bases at V and 7 bases at J, with 22 bases between the two ends. CDR1 SGHTA and CDR2 FQGTGA come from the germline V gene. This CDR3 contains 16 residues. The CDR3, as DNA: TGTGCCAGCAGGCGCGGACCCTGGGACACGAATAATGAGCAGTTCTTC. Translated, it gives CASRRGPWDTNNEQFF.

For the CDR3, the DNA is TGTGCCAGCAGTGAAACCAGCGAGAGTGAGCAGTTCTTC. Translated: CASSETSESEQFF. V is TRBV6-1 and J is TRBJ2-1; no firm D call. The germline V gene has CDR1 MNHNS and CDR2 SASEGT. The CDR3 length is 13 residues. V was shortened by 2 bases and J by 9 bases, with 11 bases between the two germline ends.

This chain uses TRBV6-2 or TRBV6-3 with TRBJ2-1; 10 bases align to TRBD1. With 4 bases clipped from V and 9 bases from J, the junction kept 9 bases outside the gene matches. Germline V CDR1 and CDR2: MNHEY, SVGEGT. The CDR3 extends over 15 amino acids. The CDR3, as DNA: TGTGCCAGCAGTTTTCAGACAGGGGGCTCGAGTGAGCAGTTCTTC. Translating gives CASSFQTGGSSEQFF.

The table lists this clone with a count of one. This chain joins TRBV29-1 and TRBJ2-7; D is perhaps TRBD1 (5 bases). The V end was cut by 4 bases, the J end by 2 bases, with 9 bases between. Germline V lookup: CDR1 SQVTM, CDR2 ANQGSEA. CDR3 size: 12 residues. The CDR3 loop is CSVGGGTYEQYF. CDR3 bases: TGCAGCGTTGGGGGCGGAACCTACGAGCAGTACTTC.

The rearrangement uses TRBV4-1 and TRBJ2-3; TRBD2 matches at 10 bases. V lost 3 bases, J lost 6 bases, and 6 bases stayed unmatched. The germline V gene encodes CDR1 MGHRA and CDR2 YSYEKL. The CDR3 extends over 15 amino acids. CDR3 nucleotides: TGCGCCAGCAGCCACCGAACTAGCGGGGTGGATACGCAGTATTTT. Its translation is CASSHRTSGVDTQYF.

The chain recombines TRBV6-2 or TRBV6-3 with TRBJ1-1; 8 nucleotides match TRBD1. Per the germline V gene, CDR1 is MNHEY and CDR2 is SVGEGT. This CDR3 region has 15 residues. After removal of 5 bases from V and 5 bases from J, the junction contained 10 bases not matched to a gene. The CDR3 DNA reads as TGTGCCAGCAGTCCCGGACAGGGAGGTTGGACTGAAGCTTTCTTT. Protein sequence: CASSPGQGGWTEAFF.

The chain uses TRBV19 and TRBJ1-4, with 7 bases that match TRBD1. Trimming at V came to 3 bases and at J to 7 bases, leaving 5 bases not matched to a gene. CDR1 and CDR2 (germline): LNHDA, SQIVND (reference sequence). This CDR3 comprises 14 residues. The DNA of the CDR3 is TGTGCCAGTAGTATGCAGGGGGTGCGTGAAAAACTGTTTTTT. Translation: CASSMQGVREKLFF.

The rearrangement links TRBV10-3 to TRBJ2-1; 10 bases are a match to TRBD2. CDR1 is ENHRY and CDR2 is SYGVKD in the germline V gene. V lost 4 bases to trimming and J lost 3 bases; unmatched junction nucleotides: 9. The CDR3 has 17 residues. CDR3 nucleotide sequence: TGTGCCATCAGTGTAGATAGCGGGAGGTACAACTACAATGAGCAGTTCTTC. Amino acid sequence: CAISVDSGRYNYNEQFF.

The chain is built from TRBV27 and TRBJ1-5; 8 bases are shared with TRBD1. The V gene end was trimmed by 6 bases and the J gene end by 7 bases; junction bases not matched to a gene: 8. The CDR3 has 14 amino acids. From germline, CDR1 is MNHEY and CDR2 SMNVEV (reference sequence). The CDR3 region has the DNA TGTGCCAGCAGACCTACAGGGGGGCACCAGCCCCAGCATTTT. It translates to CASRPTGGHQPQHF.

The V call is TRBV25-1, the J call TRBJ2-7; no clear D. This CDR3 region has 12 residues. The germline V gene has CDR1 MGHDK and CDR2 SYGVNS. V was shortened by 4 bases and J by 4 bases, with 8 bases between the two germline ends. The CDR3 sequence is CASSGAGYEQYF. CDR3 sequence (DNA): TGTGCCAGCAGTGGGGCAGGTTACGAGCAGTACTTC.

This chain links TRBV7-9 with TRBJ2-5; D unclear. V gave up 7 bases and J gave up 5 bases, with 11 bases separating them. This CDR3 spans 12 amino acids. Germline values: CDR1 SEHNR, CDR2 FQNEAQ (reference sequence). The CDR3 DNA sequence: TGTGCCAGCACGTTTCCTGAGGAGACCCAGTACTTC. Its translation: CASTFPEETQYF.

V gene TRBV7-9 combines with J gene TRBJ1-4; D not certain. Trimming removed 10 bases from V and 0 bases from J, with 12 bases in between. There are 14 residues in the CDR3. Per germline, CDR1 SEHNR and CDR2 FQNEAQ (reference sequence). In DNA, the CDR3 is TGTGCCACCCAGAGGTCTGCAACTAATGAAAAACTGTTTTTT. This translates into CATQRSATNEKLFF.

The chain has TRBV7-8 and TRBJ1-1; TRBD1 matches 7 bases. Germline V gene sequence: CDR1 SGHVS, CDR2 FQNEAQ. V lost 6 bases to trimming and J lost 1 base; unmatched junction nucleotides: 11. The length of the CDR3 is 16 residues. In DNA form, the CDR3 reads TGTGCCAGCAGTCCTCGGACAGGCTTGAGGAACACTGAAGCTTTCTTT. Translation: CASSPRTGLRNTEAFF.

The CDR3 DNA follows: TGTGCCAGCGGACAGGGGCTCATGAACACTGAAGCTTTCTTT. Translated: CASGQGLMNTEAFF. The rearrangement links TRBV9 to TRBJ1-1, with 9 bases aligning to TRBD1. The length of the CDR3 is 14 residues. Looked up from germline, CDR1 is SGDLS and CDR2 is YYNGEE. J was trimmed by 0 bases and V by 7 bases; bases with no gene match: 4.

V gene TRBV2 combines with J gene TRBJ1-4; D is undetermined. The CDR3 extends over 16 amino acids. The V end was cut by 3 bases, the J end by 2 bases, with 13 bases between. Per germline, CDR1 SNHLY and CDR2 FYNNEI. The CDR3: CASSEGNLATNEKLFF. Here the CDR3 DNA reads TGTGCCAGCAGTGAGGGGAATTTAGCGACTAATGAAAAACTGTTTTTT.

V gene TRBV7-2 combines with J gene TRBJ2-1; 9 positions match TRBD2. V lost 1 base and J lost 4; bases outside the gene matches: 2. Germline V gene lookup returns CDR1 SGHTA and CDR2 FQGNSA. The CDR3 runs 15 residues. The CDR3 nucleotides read TGTGCCAGCAGCTTAGGTAGCGGGGGATACAATGAGCAGTTCTTC. It translates to CASSLGSGGYNEQFF.

This sequence joins TRBV19 and TRBJ2-7; TRBD2 matches at 12 bases. Germline CDR1 and CDR2: LNHDA and SQIVND (reference sequence). The CDR3 contains 16 residues. The V segment lost 5 bases and the J segment 4 bases; nucleotides outside the gene matches: 9. CDR3 nucleotide sequence: TGTGCCAGTAGTTCTAGCGGGGGGGCGTCGAGATACGAGCAGTACTTC. Amino acid sequence: CASSSSGGASRYEQYF.